A single T cell receptor beta chain is shown here with its context. This specimen comes from a study of response to subunit inactivated influenza vaccine. Each CDR3 protein gets one entry after TCRdb re-called the RT-PCR reads with MiXCR. The data hold about 570,000 distinct CDR3 sequences, with roughly 10% observed a single time. V shed 4 bases, J shed 0 bases, and the junction held 12 bases outside the gene matches. The CDR3 spans 18 residues. Germline values: CDR1 MNHEY, CDR2 SVGEGT. The same specimen was also included in a second study, on T cells expressing NK-cell markers. That paper states: UMIs accompanied the 5'RACE template switching by which TCR beta cDNA was made. The contribution of dominant NKG2C+ clonotypes to CD8+ T cells in about six donors was roughly 1.0-7.5%. Where a few donors were concerned, these clonotypes also led the CD3+CD56-NKG2C+ fraction.

This receptor was obtained from a man aged 50-59 years who received an inactivated influenza vaccine. The sample was PBMCs from blood, taken on the day of vaccination. This rearrangement joins TRBV6-2 or TRBV6-3 to TRBJ1-5; TRBD1 aligns across 7 bases. CDR3 protein: CASSFRQGSPDSNQPQHF. The CDR3 region has the DNA TGTGCCAGCAGTTTCCGACAGGGTTCTCCTGATAGCAATCAGCCCCAGCATTTT.